These T cell receptor beta chains were read from a single sample in a study of T cell repertoires in cytomegalovirus infection. TCRdb re-called the reads through MiXCR, storing one row per CDR3 protein. The sample carries around 900,000 distinct CDR3 sequences, about 33% recorded once. These receptors are not linked to any known antigen. Sequences were derived from cultured CD8+ T cells from PBMCs, sampled from culture after CMV antigen stimulation. The receptors here all came from a human donor in good health (CMV status not recorded). Some clones in this sample may be carry-over from other donors' samples. CDR3s include the opening cysteine and the closing phenylalanine or tryptophan. D genes are given only for firm matches. Not all rows give a size; the values are once, few, many and, for expanded clones, a class.

d_gene: -
j_gene: TRBJ2-5
abundance: -
v_gene: TRBV6-1
CDR3nt: TGTGCCAGCACCGAAATCGACAGTGGGGAGACCCAGTACTTC
CDR3aa: CASTEIDSGETQYF

d_gene: -
j_gene: TRBJ2-3
abundance: few
v_gene: TRBV4-1
CDR3nt: TGCGCCAGCAGCCCCTTGCTGGCAGACACAGATACGCAGTATTTT
CDR3aa: CASSPLLADTDTQYF

d_gene: TRBD1
j_gene: TRBJ1-2
abundance: -
v_gene: TRBV25-1
CDR3nt: TGTGCCAGCAGTGAATATTACTTATCTATCCAGGACAGGGGGCCTGGCTACACCTTC
CDR3aa: CASSEYYLSIQDRGPGYTF

d_gene: -
j_gene: TRBJ2-1
abundance: few
v_gene: TRBV28
CDR3nt: TGTGCCAGCAATTTATTGACCGGGAACTACAATGAGCAGTTCTTC
CDR3aa: CASNLLTGNYNEQFF

d_gene: TRBD1
j_gene: TRBJ1-3
abundance: many
v_gene: TRBV5-1
CDR3nt: TGCGCCAGCAGCGTAACGACAGGGAGCTCTGGAAACACCATATATTTT
CDR3aa: CASSVTTGSSGNTIYF

d_gene: -
j_gene: TRBJ1-2
abundance: few
v_gene: TRBV27
CDR3nt: TGTGCCAGCGTCGGGGAGCCCTATGGCTACACCTTC
CDR3aa: CASVGEPYGYTF

d_gene: -
j_gene: TRBJ1-1
abundance: many
v_gene: TRBV7-8
CDR3nt: TGTGCCAGCAGCCAAGACGGGATGTACACTGAAGCTTTCTTT
CDR3aa: CASSQDGMYTEAFF

d_gene: -
j_gene: TRBJ1-1
abundance: -
v_gene: TRBV6-1
CDR3nt: TGTGTCAGCAGTGAGCTAATGAACACTGAAGCTTTCTTT
CDR3aa: CVSSELMNTEAFF

d_gene: -
j_gene: TRBJ1-2
abundance: -
v_gene: TRBV28
CDR3nt: TGTGCCAGCAGATCAGCCACAGGACTTTTAAACTATGGCTACACCTTC
CDR3aa: CASRSATGLLNYGYTF

d_gene: TRBD2
j_gene: TRBJ2-3
abundance: -
v_gene: TRBV27
CDR3nt: TGTGCCAGCACTCCCAGCGGGATTAAAGATATCACAGATACGCAGTATTTT
CDR3aa: CASTPSGIKDITDTQYF

d_gene: -
j_gene: TRBJ1-1
abundance: many
v_gene: TRBV7-2
CDR3nt: TGTGCCAGCAGCTCTAGAGGCAGGAACACTGAAGCTTTCTTT
CDR3aa: CASSSRGRNTEAFF

d_gene: TRBD1
j_gene: TRBJ2-2
abundance: -
v_gene: TRBV5-1
CDR3nt: TGCGCCAGCAGCTTGGAGGCGACAGGGGTAGCAGGGGAGCTGTTTTTT
CDR3aa: CASSLEATGVAGELFF

d_gene: TRBD2
j_gene: TRBJ2-1
abundance: few
v_gene: TRBV19
CDR3nt: TGTGCCAGTAGTGATCTAGCGGGGTCAGGCAATGAGCAGTTCTTC
CDR3aa: CASSDLAGSGNEQFF

d_gene: -
j_gene: TRBJ2-3
abundance: -
v_gene: TRBV7-9
CDR3nt: TGTGCCAGCAGCTTTACCCCTAGCACAGATACGCAGTATTTT
CDR3aa: CASSFTPSTDTQYF

d_gene: -
j_gene: TRBJ2-7
abundance: few
v_gene: TRBV20-1
CDR3nt: TGCAGTGCTAGAGATACAGGGAGACCCCACTACGAGCAGTACTTC
CDR3aa: CSARDTGRPHYEQYF

d_gene: -
j_gene: TRBJ2-3
abundance: few
v_gene: TRBV7-3
CDR3nt: TGTGCCAGCAGCTTAAGGGGGGTAGGAGATACGCAGTATTTT
CDR3aa: CASSLRGVGDTQYF

d_gene: TRBD2
j_gene: TRBJ2-2
abundance: -
v_gene: TRBV5-6
CDR3nt: TGTGCCAGCAGCTTGTTACTAGCGGGGGGCCGTGGCACCGGGGAGCTGTTTTTT
CDR3aa: CASSLLLAGGRGTGELFF

d_gene: TRBD1
j_gene: TRBJ2-1
abundance: -
v_gene: TRBV12-5
CDR3nt: TGTGCTAGTGGTTTGGTACTAGCAGGGGGCGATGAGCAGTTCTTC
CDR3aa: CASGLVLAGGDEQFF

d_gene: -
j_gene: TRBJ2-1
abundance: many
v_gene: TRBV7-8
CDR3nt: TGTGCCACCTCGGTGGAGCAGTTCTTC
CDR3aa: CATSVEQFF

d_gene: -
j_gene: TRBJ2-5
abundance: -
v_gene: TRBV7-9
CDR3nt: TGTGCCAGCAGCTGGGGGTCAGAAAAGACCCAGTACTTC
CDR3aa: CASSWGSEKTQYF

d_gene: -
j_gene: TRBJ2-1
abundance: few
v_gene: TRBV27
CDR3nt: TGTGCCAGCAGTTTATCGTCAGGGATTTACTACAATGAGCAGTTCTTC
CDR3aa: CASSLSSGIYYNEQFF

d_gene: TRBD1
j_gene: TRBJ2-2
abundance: -
v_gene: TRBV2
CDR3nt: TGTGCCCTCCGGACAGGGAGCACCGGGGAGCTGTTTTTT
CDR3aa: CALRTGSTGELFF

d_gene: TRBD1
j_gene: TRBJ1-5
abundance: few
v_gene: TRBV20-1
CDR3nt: TGCAGTGCTAGTGGACAGGGGGCGCCGGGCAATCAGCCCCAGCATTTT
CDR3aa: CSASGQGAPGNQPQHF

d_gene: TRBD1
j_gene: TRBJ2-7
abundance: -
v_gene: TRBV7-9
CDR3nt: TGTGCCAGCAGCTCTACCGACAGGGGAACCTACGAGCAGTACTTC
CDR3aa: CASSSTDRGTYEQYF

d_gene: -
j_gene: TRBJ2-3
abundance: -
v_gene: TRBV18
CDR3nt: TGTGCCAGCTCACTTGAAGGACAGCGCCTCACAGATACGCAGTATTTT
CDR3aa: CASSLEGQRLTDTQYF

d_gene: -
j_gene: TRBJ1-3
abundance: -
v_gene: TRBV7-6
CDR3nt: TGTGCCAGCAGCTTAGAACGTGGAAACACCATATATTTT
CDR3aa: CASSLERGNTIYF

d_gene: -
j_gene: TRBJ1-1
abundance: -
v_gene: TRBV6-2/TRBV6-3
CDR3nt: TGTGCCAGCAGTTACTCGAAGCAGATTGAAGCTTTCTTT
CDR3aa: CASSYSKQIEAFF

d_gene: TRBD2
j_gene: TRBJ2-1
abundance: -
v_gene: TRBV29-1
CDR3nt: TGCAGCGTTGGGGGACTAGCGGGGAGCTCCTACAATGAGCAGTTCTTC
CDR3aa: CSVGGLAGSSYNEQFF

d_gene: -
j_gene: TRBJ1-1
abundance: -
v_gene: TRBV27
CDR3nt: TGTGCCAGCAGTCAACAGGGAATTGACGCTGAAGCTTTCTTT
CDR3aa: CASSQQGIDAEAFF

d_gene: TRBD1
j_gene: TRBJ2-7
abundance: -
v_gene: TRBV6-1
CDR3nt: TGTGCCAGCAGTGATTGGGGACAGGCGCGCTACGAGCAGTACTTC
CDR3aa: CASSDWGQARYEQYF

d_gene: TRBD1
j_gene: TRBJ2-2
abundance: few
v_gene: TRBV2
CDR3nt: TGTGCCAGCACTCCGGGACAGGGATCCACCGGGGAGCTGTTTTTT
CDR3aa: CASTPGQGSTGELFF

d_gene: TRBD1
j_gene: TRBJ2-1
abundance: many
v_gene: TRBV10-3
CDR3nt: TGTGCCATCAGTGTGGACAGGGGTTTACATGAGCAGTTCTTC
CDR3aa: CAISVDRGLHEQFF

d_gene: TRBD1
j_gene: TRBJ1-1
abundance: few
v_gene: TRBV27
CDR3nt: TGTGCCAGCAGCGTGAGGGGGCCGAACACTGAAGCTTTCTTT
CDR3aa: CASSVRGPNTEAFF

d_gene: -
j_gene: TRBJ2-5
abundance: few
v_gene: TRBV5-8
CDR3nt: TGTGCCAGCAGGCCAACCCCAACAGATCCCCGCCAAGAGACCCAGTACTTC
CDR3aa: CASRPTPTDPRQETQYF

d_gene: -
j_gene: TRBJ1-1
abundance: few
v_gene: TRBV7-3
CDR3nt: TGTGCCAGCAGCTTAATTGCAGGGGACTACACTGAAGCTTTCTTT
CDR3aa: CASSLIAGDYTEAFF

d_gene: -
j_gene: TRBJ2-1
abundance: -
v_gene: TRBV28
CDR3nt: TGTGCCAGCAGTTTGACCCCCCCGGAGCAGTTCTTC
CDR3aa: CASSLTPPEQFF

d_gene: TRBD1
j_gene: TRBJ2-7
abundance: few
v_gene: TRBV7-9
CDR3nt: TGTGCCAGCACCAAGACAGGGGAAAGCTCCTACGAGCAGTACTTC
CDR3aa: CASTKTGESSYEQYF

d_gene: -
j_gene: TRBJ1-1
abundance: -
v_gene: TRBV7-9
CDR3nt: TGTGCCAACAGCCGCGAGAGGGTTCCTAAGAAAGATGCAAACACTGAAGCTTTCTTT
CDR3aa: CANSRERVPKKDANTEAFF

d_gene: TRBD1
j_gene: TRBJ2-7
abundance: -
v_gene: TRBV12-5
CDR3nt: TGTGCTAGTGGTTTGGACATTCGCGGGACAGGCACCTACGAGCAGTACTTC
CDR3aa: CASGLDIRGTGTYEQYF

d_gene: TRBD1
j_gene: TRBJ1-1
abundance: -
v_gene: TRBV20-1
CDR3nt: TGCAGTGCTAGAGATCCGGGACAGGGCAGAACTGAAGCTTTCTTT
CDR3aa: CSARDPGQGRTEAFF

d_gene: TRBD1
j_gene: TRBJ2-2
abundance: few
v_gene: TRBV27
CDR3nt: TGTGCCAGCAGTTTCAGAAGGGGGCTGGTCGGGGAGCTGTTTTTT
CDR3aa: CASSFRRGLVGELFF

d_gene: TRBD2
j_gene: TRBJ2-3
abundance: -
v_gene: TRBV7-9
CDR3nt: TGTGCCAGCAGTCACCCCCCGGGGCGGGGGGGCAAAGATACGCAGTATTTT
CDR3aa: CASSHPPGRGGKDTQYF

d_gene: TRBD2
j_gene: TRBJ2-7
abundance: -
v_gene: TRBV6-1
CDR3nt: TGTGCCAGCAAAGAATGGCTAGCGGAACCCTACGAGCAGTACTTC
CDR3aa: CASKEWLAEPYEQYF

d_gene: -
j_gene: TRBJ2-3
abundance: -
v_gene: TRBV7-9
CDR3nt: TGTGCCAGCAGCTTAGCGGTCCCTAGCACAGATACGCAGTATTTT
CDR3aa: CASSLAVPSTDTQYF

d_gene: -
j_gene: TRBJ2-5
abundance: many
v_gene: TRBV7-9
CDR3nt: TGTGCCAGCAGCCCCCACGAAGGTCTAGATCTGGAGACCCAGTACTTC
CDR3aa: CASSPHEGLDLETQYF

d_gene: TRBD2
j_gene: TRBJ2-3
abundance: -
v_gene: TRBV10-3
CDR3nt: TGTGCCATCAGTGATTCAAGCGGGGAGAGCACAGATACGCAGTATTTT
CDR3aa: CAISDSSGESTDTQYF

d_gene: TRBD1
j_gene: TRBJ2-7
abundance: few
v_gene: TRBV12-3/TRBV12-4
CDR3nt: TGTGCCAGCAGTTTAAGATGGGACAGGGGGGGGTTTCTTGACTACGAGCAGTACTTC
CDR3aa: CASSLRWDRGGFLDYEQYF

d_gene: -
j_gene: TRBJ1-2
abundance: -
v_gene: TRBV19
CDR3nt: TGTGCCAGTAGTATACCGGGGGCAGGAGGCTACACCTTC
CDR3aa: CASSIPGAGGYTF

d_gene: TRBD2
j_gene: TRBJ2-7
abundance: -
v_gene: TRBV6-5
CDR3nt: TGTGCCAGCAGTGGATCTAGCGGGGGTGACTTTTCCTACGAGCAGTACTTC
CDR3aa: CASSGSSGGDFSYEQYF

d_gene: -
j_gene: TRBJ2-1
abundance: few
v_gene: TRBV7-9
CDR3nt: TGTGCCAGCAGGACGGTGGCGGATACCCGGTCGGATGAGCAGTTCTTC
CDR3aa: CASRTVADTRSDEQFF

d_gene: TRBD2
j_gene: TRBJ2-1
abundance: -
v_gene: TRBV27
CDR3nt: TGTGCCAGCAGACTTCTTCCTAGCGGGGCACTTGTTGGGAATGAGCAGTTCTTC
CDR3aa: CASRLLPSGALVGNEQFF